This T cell receptor (beta chain) was profiled in a study of CD8+ T cells in alopecia areata. Both CD4+ and CD8+ T cells were separated by sorting PBMCs. Overall study findings and caveats: Higher clonality than in normal scalp was seen in lesional scalp, especially alopecia totalis/universalis. Sequenced scalp T cells also include alphabeta T cells resident in normal skin.

For this clone: Antigen unknown.

RNA was extracted and reverse transcribed into cDNA as the sequencing template. Sequencing used immunoSEQ multiplex PCR; TCRdb keeps in-frame clones, though not all of them. The data hold 150,000 or so clones, with about 60% observed a single time. The CDR3 consists of 12 residues. Trimming left V 6 bases short and J 8 bases short, with 13 bases between. Germline loops: CDR1 LNHDA, CDR2 SQIVND (reference sequence). The receptor was isolated from a human donor in good health. This rearrangement joins TRBV19 to TRBJ1-2; D not certain. The sample taken for sequencing was CD4+ T cells sorted from blood. This CDR3 is CASSHEWRGYTF. CDR3 DNA sequence: TGTGCCAGTAGCCATGAGTGGCGGGGCTACACCTTC.